This TCR beta chain is drawn from a study of shared clonotypes between healthy human individuals. Sequencing was performed with immunoSEQ multiplex PCR; in TCRdb, only in-frame clones are kept and a portion is missing. Of 2 million to 2.5 million clones in the sample, nearly 97% were seen once. The CDR3 consists of 13 residues. CDR1 is SGHTA, CDR2 FQGNSA, per germline. V lost 7 bases and J lost 8, with 12 bases in between. The specimen sequenced was naive CD4+ T cells sorted from blood. Subset here: CD45RA+ positively selected. This receptor was identified in a man between 18 and 35 years old in good health. The chain is built from TRBV7-2 and TRBJ1-6; tentatively, D is TRBD1 (5 bases). Written as DNA, the CDR3 is TGTGCCAGCATCCAGGGTTATGATTCACCCCTCCACTTT. Translating gives CASIQGYDSPLHF.